The present TCR beta chain was sequenced within a study of spatial heterogeneity in lung cancer. Time point of the sample: sample taken at primary tumor resection. The study tagged each TCR cDNA molecule with a unique molecular identifier. TCRdb reanalysed the 5' RACE reads using MiXCR and keeps one entry per CDR3 protein. The table has about 590 distinct CDR3 sequences, 20% to 25% seen once. V lost 4 bases to trimming and J lost 8 bases, with 7 bases between them. Germline loops: CDR1 SGHTA, CDR2 FQGNSA. CDR3 length equals 11 residues. Notes on this clonotype: What it recognizes is unknown. This beta chain is a stray sequence in a library constructed for alpha chains; its clone size is not meaningful.

General observations from the study: In tumors, expanded intratumoral alpha and beta TCR counts tracked mutation counts.

Specimen: lung tumor tissue, collected at surgery. V usage is TRBV7-2 and J usage is TRBJ2-3; D is ambiguous. This clonotype was obtained from a male donor with early-stage non-small cell lung cancer. The CDR3 DNA reads as TGTGCCAGCAGCTCCGAGACTACGCAGTATTTT. The encoded protein is CASSSETTQYF.